This T cell receptor beta chain was sequenced for a study of shared clonotypes between healthy human individuals. Study-wide points: Depth was large, yet rarefaction showed that sorted-subset sequencing was incomplete.

The method was immunoSEQ multiplex PCR; TCRdb's version includes in-frame clones alone and lacks a portion of them. The sample includes 2 million to 2.5 million clones, roughly 95% of them seen just once. Comment on this clone: Its antigen is currently unknown.

The origin of this receptor is a man aged 18-30 years in good health. The sample comprised naive CD4+ T cells sorted from blood. Subset meaning: CD45RA+ positively selected.

This CDR3 reads CASSATGTGLEKLFF. CDR3 sequence (DNA): TGTGCCAGCAGTGCTACCGGGACAGGGCTTGAAAAACTGTTTTTT. The chain combines TRBV27 with TRBJ1-4; TRBD1 matches at 9 bases. The CDR3 sequence is 15 residues long. J gave up 7 bases and V 5 bases, and 8 bases lay outside the gene matches. CDR1 MNHEY and CDR2 SMNVEV come from the germline V gene (reference sequence).